A selection of T cell receptor beta chains follows, all from one sample in a study of blood T cell repertoires in COVID-19. Measured with immunoSEQ multiplex PCR; TCRdb has only the in-frame clones, and not every one. Among around 100,000 clones, 84% were seen once, and the ten largest hold approximately 12%. The sequencing sample was made of peripheral blood. Source of these receptors: a human donor in a cohort sampled during active COVID-19. Each CDR3 is given with its conserved first and last residue. D genes are given only for firm matches. The size of a clone is reported for some rows only, either as once, few or many, or as a class for expanded clones.

TRBJ1-1 TRBV11-2 . once TGTGCCAGCAGCAAGGGGGTGAACACTGAAGCTTTCTTT CASSKGVNTEAFF
TRBJ1-6 TRBV28 TRBD1 . TGTGCCAGCCGAGACAGGGCGGGCTCACCCCTCCACTTT CASRDRAGSPLHF
TRBJ1-2 TRBV5-1 . many TGCGCCAGCGGGGAGTGGCAGTCCTCAAATGTTCACAACAACTACTATGGCTACACCTTC CASGEWQSSNVHNNYYGYTF
TRBJ1-4 TRBV12-3/TRBV12-4 . . TGTGCCAGCAGTTTGGGGGGAGGGGAAAAACTGTTTTTT CASSLGGGEKLFF
TRBJ2-5 TRBV7-9 TRBD2 . TGTGCCAGCGCTGGGGGGCTAGCGGGACCCCAAGAGACCCAGTACTTC CASAGGLAGPQETQYF
TRBJ1-6 TRBV2 . . TGTGCCAGCGGCACAGTCATCAATTCACCCCTCCACTTT CASGTVINSPLHF
TRBJ1-1 TRBV11-2 TRBD1 . TGTGCCAGCAGCTCGTACAGGGGGTCGAACACTGAAGCTTTCTTT CASSSYRGSNTEAFF
TRBJ2-5 TRBV12-5 TRBD2 . TGTGCTAGTGGTTTGGCTGGGACTAGGGAAGAGACCCAGTACTTC CASGLAGTREETQYF
TRBJ1-2 TRBV6-6 . . TGTGCCAGCAGTTCCGCAGCGAACTATGGCTACACCTTC CASSSAANYGYTF
TRBJ2-2 TRBV12-3/TRBV12-4 . . TGTGCCAGCAGTTTAGCTCCCTCCCCGGAGCTGTTTTTT CASSLAPSPELFF